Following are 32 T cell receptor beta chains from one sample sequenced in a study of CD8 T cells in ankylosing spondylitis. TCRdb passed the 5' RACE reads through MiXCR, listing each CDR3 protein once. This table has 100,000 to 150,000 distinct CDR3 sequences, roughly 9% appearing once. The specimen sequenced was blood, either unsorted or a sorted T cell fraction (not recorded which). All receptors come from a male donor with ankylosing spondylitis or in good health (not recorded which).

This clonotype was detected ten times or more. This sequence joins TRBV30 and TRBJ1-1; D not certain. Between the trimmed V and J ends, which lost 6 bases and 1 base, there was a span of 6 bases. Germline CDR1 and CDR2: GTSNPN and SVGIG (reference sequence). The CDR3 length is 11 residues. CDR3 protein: CACERNTEAFF. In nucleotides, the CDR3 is TGTGCCTGCGAACGGAACACTGAAGCTTTCTTT.

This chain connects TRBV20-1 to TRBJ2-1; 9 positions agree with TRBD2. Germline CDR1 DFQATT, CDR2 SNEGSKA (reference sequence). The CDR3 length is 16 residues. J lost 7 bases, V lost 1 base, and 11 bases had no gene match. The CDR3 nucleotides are TGCAGTGCTAGAGTTAGCCTAGCGGGAATGAATAATGAGCAGTTCTTC. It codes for CSARVSLAGMNNEQFF.

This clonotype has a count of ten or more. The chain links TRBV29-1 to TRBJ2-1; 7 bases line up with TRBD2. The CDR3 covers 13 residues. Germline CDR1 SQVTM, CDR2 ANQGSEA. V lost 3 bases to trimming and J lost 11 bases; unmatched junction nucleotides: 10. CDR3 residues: CSVDGGSLTQQFF. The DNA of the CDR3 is TGCAGCGTTGACGGGGGGAGTCTAACACAGCAGTTCTTC.

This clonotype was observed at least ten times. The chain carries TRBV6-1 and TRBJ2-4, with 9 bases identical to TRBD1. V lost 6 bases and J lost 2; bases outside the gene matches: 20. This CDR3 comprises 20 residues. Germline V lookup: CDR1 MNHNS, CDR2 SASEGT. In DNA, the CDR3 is TGTGCCAGCAGGAACACAGGGGGCCCGGACGGGAAACAAACCAAAAACATTCAGTACTTC. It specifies CASRNTGGPDGKQTKNIQYF.

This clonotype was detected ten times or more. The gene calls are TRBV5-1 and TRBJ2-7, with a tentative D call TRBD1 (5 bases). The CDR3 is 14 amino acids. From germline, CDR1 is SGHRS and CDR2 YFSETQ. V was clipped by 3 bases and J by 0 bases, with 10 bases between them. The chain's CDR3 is CASSSRQSSYEQYF. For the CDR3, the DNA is TGCGCCAGCAGCTCGCGACAGAGCTCCTACGAGCAGTACTTC.

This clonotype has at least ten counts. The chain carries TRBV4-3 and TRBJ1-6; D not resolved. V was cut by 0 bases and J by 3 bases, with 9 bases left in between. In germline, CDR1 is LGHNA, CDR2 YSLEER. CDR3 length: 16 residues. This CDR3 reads CASSQDRSNYNSPLHF. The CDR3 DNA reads TGCGCCAGCAGCCAAGACAGGAGCAACTATAATTCACCCCTCCACTTT.

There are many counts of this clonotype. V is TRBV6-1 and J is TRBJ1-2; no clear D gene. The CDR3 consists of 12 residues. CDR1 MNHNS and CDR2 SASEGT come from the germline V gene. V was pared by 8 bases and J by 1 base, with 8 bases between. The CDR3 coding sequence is TGTGCCAGCTCGAGGAGTAACTATGGCTACACCTTC. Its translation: CASSRSNYGYTF.

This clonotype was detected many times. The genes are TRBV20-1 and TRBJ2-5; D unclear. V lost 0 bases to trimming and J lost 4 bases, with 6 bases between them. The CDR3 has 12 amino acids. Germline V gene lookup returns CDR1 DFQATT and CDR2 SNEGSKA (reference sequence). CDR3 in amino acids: CSARDLGETQYF. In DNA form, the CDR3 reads TGCAGTGCTAGAGATCTGGGAGAGACCCAGTACTTC.

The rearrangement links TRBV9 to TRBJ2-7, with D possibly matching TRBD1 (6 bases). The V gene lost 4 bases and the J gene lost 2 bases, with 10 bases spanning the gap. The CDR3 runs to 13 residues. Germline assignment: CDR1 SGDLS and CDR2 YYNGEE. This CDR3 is CASSTTGTYEQYF. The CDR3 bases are TGTGCCAGCAGCACCACAGGGACCTACGAGCAGTACTTC.

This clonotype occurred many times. The CDR3 DNA reads as TGTGCCAGCTCACCACCGTCGTACACTGAAGCTTTCTTT. Its translation is CASSPPSYTEAFF. The V gene is TRBV18, the J gene TRBJ1-1; D gene uncertain. V was trimmed by 0 bases and J by 3 bases, leaving 5 bases between them. The CDR3 has 13 residues. From germline, CDR1 is KGHSH and CDR2 LQKENI.

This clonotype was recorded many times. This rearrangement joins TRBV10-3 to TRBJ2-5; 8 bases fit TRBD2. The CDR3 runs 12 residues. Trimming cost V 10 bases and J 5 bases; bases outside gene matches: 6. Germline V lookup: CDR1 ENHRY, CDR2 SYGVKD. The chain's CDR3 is CATGGLEETQYF. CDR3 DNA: TGTGCCACGGGGGGGTTAGAGGAGACCCAGTACTTC.

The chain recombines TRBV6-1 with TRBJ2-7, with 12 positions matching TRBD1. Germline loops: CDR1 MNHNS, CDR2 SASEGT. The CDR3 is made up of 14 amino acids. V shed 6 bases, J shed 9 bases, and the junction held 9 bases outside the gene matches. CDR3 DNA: TGTGCCAGCAGCGCACGGGACAGGGGGCGTGGGCAGTACTTC. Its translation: CASSARDRGRGQYF.

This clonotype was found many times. CDR3 in amino acids: CSSRRGGNEQFF. Written as DNA, the CDR3 is TGCAGTTCCAGGAGGGGGGGGAATGAGCAGTTCTTC. This chain uses TRBV20-1 with TRBJ2-1, with D perhaps matching TRBD2 (7 bases). Trimming cost V 8 bases and J 7 bases, with 15 bases left between them. Germline lookup yields CDR1 DFQATT and CDR2 SNEGSKA (reference sequence). The CDR3 is made up of 12 amino acids.

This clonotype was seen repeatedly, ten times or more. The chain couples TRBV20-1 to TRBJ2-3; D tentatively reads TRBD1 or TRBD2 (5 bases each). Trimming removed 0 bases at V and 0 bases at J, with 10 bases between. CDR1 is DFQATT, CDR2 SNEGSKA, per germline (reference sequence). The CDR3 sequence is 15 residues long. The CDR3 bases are TGCAGTGCTAGAGATCGAGGGGTTAGCACAGATACGCAGTATTTT. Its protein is CSARDRGVSTDTQYF.

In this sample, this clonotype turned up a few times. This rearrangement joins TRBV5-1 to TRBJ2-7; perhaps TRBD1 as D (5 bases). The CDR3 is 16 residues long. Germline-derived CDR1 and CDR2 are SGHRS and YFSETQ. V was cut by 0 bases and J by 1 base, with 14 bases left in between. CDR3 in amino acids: CASSLEGFRTSYEQYF. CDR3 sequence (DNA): TGCGCCAGCAGCTTGGAAGGATTTAGGACATCCTACGAGCAGTACTTC.

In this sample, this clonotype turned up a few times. DNA of the CDR3: TGTGCCAGCAGCTCGAGAGAGAGCGGGAGGGCCTGGTACGAGCAGTACTTC. The encoded protein is CASSSRESGRAWYEQYF. The chain has TRBV7-2 and TRBJ2-7; 10 positions match TRBD2. This CDR3 comprises 17 residues. Germline CDR1 reads SGHTA; CDR2 reads FQGNSA. J was trimmed by 4 bases and V by 4 bases; bases with no gene match: 13.

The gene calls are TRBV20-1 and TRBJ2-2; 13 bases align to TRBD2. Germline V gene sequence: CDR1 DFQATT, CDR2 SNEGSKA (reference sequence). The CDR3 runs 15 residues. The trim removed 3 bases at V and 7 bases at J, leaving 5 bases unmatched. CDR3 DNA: TGCAGTGCTAGTGGACTAGCGGGAGTCGGCGGGGAGCTGTTTTTT. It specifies CSASGLAGVGGELFF.

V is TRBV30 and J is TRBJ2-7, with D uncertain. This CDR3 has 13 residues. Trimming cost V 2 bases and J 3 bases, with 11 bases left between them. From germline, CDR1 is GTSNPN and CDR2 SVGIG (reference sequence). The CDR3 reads CAWSWAVDYEQYF. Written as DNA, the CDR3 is TGTGCCTGGAGTTGGGCTGTGGACTACGAGCAGTACTTC.

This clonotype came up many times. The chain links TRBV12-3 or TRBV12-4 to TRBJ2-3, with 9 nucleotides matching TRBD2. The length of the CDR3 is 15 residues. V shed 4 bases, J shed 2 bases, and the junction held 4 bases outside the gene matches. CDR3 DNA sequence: TGTGCCAGCAGTTACCCTAGCGGGGTCACAGATACGCAGTATTTT. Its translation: CASSYPSGVTDTQYF.

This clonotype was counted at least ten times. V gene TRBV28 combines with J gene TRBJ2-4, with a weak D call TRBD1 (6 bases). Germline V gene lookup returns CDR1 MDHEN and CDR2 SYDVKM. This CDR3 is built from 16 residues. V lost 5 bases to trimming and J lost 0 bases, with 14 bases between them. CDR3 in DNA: TGTGCCAGCAGTCAGGGGAGAGGCGTAGCCAAAAACATTCAGTACTTC. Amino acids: CASSQGRGVAKNIQYF. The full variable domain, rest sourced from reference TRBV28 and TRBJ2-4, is DVKVTQSSRYLVKRTGEKVFLECVQDMDHENMFWYRQDPGLGLRLIYFSYDVKMKEKGDIPEGYSVSREKKERFSLILESASTNQTSMYLCASSQGRGVAKNIQYFGAGTRLSVL.

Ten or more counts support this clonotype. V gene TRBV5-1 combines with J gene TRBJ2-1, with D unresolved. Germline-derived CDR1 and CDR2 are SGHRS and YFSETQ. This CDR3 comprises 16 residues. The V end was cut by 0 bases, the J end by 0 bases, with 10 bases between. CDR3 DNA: TGCGCCAGCAGCTTGGTGACACCGAGCTCCTACAATGAGCAGTTCTTC. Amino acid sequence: CASSLVTPSSYNEQFF.

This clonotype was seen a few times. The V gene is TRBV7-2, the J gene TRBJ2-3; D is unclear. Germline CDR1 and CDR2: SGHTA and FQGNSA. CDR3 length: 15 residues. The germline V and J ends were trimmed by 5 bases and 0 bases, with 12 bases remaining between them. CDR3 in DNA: TGTGCCAGCAGCCCCGGGCCGGCCAGCACAGATACGCAGTATTTT. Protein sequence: CASSPGPASTDTQYF.

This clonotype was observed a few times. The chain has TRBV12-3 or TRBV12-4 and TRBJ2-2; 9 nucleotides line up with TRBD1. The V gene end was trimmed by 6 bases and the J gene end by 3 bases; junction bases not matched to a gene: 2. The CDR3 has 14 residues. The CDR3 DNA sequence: TGTGCCAGCAGCAGGGACAGGGACACCGGGGAGCTGTTTTTT. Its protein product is CASSRDRDTGELFF.

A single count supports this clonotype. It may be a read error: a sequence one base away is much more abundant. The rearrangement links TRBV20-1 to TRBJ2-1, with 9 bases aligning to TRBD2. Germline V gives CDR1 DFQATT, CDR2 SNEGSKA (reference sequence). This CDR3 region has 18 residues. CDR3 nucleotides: TGCTGTGCTATATCTGTTCGAGTTGCTAGCGGGATGTACAATGAGCAGTTCTTC. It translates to CCAISVRVASGMYNEQFF.

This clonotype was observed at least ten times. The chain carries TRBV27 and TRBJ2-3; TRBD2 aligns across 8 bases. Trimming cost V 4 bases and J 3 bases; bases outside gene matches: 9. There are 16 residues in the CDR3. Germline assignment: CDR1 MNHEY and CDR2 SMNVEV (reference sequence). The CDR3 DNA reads TGTGCCAGCAGTTGGGTAGCGGGAAAGGGTACAGATACGCAGTATTTT. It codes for CASSWVAGKGTDTQYF.

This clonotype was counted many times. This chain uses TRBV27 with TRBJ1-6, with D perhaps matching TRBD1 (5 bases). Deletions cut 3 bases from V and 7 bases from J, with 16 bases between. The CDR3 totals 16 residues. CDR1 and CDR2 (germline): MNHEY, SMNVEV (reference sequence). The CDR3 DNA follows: TGTGCCAGCAGTTTGGGCGGGACCCGTGGAAATTCACCCCTCCACTTT. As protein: CASSLGGTRGNSPLHF.

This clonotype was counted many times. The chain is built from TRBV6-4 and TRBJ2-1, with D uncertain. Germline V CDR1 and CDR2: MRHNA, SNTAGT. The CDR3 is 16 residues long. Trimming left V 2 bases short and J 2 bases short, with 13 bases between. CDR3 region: CASSDMGTTTYNEQFF. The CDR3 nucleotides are TGTGCCAGCAGTGACATGGGCACTACCACCTACAATGAGCAGTTCTTC.

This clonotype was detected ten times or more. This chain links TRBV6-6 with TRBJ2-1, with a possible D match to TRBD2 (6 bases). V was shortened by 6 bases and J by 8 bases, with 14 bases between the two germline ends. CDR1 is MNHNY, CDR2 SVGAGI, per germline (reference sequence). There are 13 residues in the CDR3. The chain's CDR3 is CASSQTSPHEQFF. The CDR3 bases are TGTGCCAGCAGCCAGACTAGTCCGCATGAGCAGTTCTTC.

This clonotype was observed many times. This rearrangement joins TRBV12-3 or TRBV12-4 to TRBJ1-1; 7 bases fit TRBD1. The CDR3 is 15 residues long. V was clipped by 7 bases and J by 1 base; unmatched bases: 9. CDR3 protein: CASKLQGTANTEAFF. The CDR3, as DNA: TGTGCCAGCAAACTCCAGGGGACAGCGAACACTGAAGCTTTCTTT.

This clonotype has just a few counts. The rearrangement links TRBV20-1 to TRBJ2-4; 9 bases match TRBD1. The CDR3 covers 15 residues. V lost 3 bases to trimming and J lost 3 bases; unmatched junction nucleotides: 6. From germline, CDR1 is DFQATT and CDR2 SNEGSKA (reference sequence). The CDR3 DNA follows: TGCAGTGCTAGTTTATGGGGACAGGGCAAAAACATTCAGTACTTC. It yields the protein CSASLWGQGKNIQYF.

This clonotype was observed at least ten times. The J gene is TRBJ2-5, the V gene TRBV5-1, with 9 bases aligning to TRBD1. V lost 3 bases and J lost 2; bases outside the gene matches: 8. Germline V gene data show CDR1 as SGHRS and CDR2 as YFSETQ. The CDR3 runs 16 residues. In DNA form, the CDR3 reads TGCGCCAGCAGCTGGAGTACGGGACAGGGACAAGAGACCCAGTACTTC. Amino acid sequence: CASSWSTGQGQETQYF.

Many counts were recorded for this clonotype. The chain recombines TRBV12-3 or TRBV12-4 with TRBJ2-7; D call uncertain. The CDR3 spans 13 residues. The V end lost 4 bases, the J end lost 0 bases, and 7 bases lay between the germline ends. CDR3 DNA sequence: TGTGCCAGCAGTTCTAGGAGCTCCTACGAGCAGTACTTC. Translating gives CASSSRSSYEQYF.